This TCR beta chain was recorded in a study of human versus mouse CDR3 diversity and MHC coevolution. The data were produced by immunoSEQ multiplex PCR, yet TCRdb's version contains in-frame clones alone and is incomplete. The table lists tens of thousands of clones, 90% to 95% of them singletons, with approximately 17% in the top ten. Findings of the study overall: About 1.7 million TCR beta clonotypes were estimated for humans, the largest repertoire.

V was clipped by 2 bases and J by 6 bases, with 13 bases between them. Germline CDR1 reads MNHEY; CDR2 reads SVGAGI. There are 14 residues in the CDR3. Concerning this clone: Its antigen is not identified.

The sample consisted of naive CD4+ T cells from blood. Sample subset: CD45RO-negative CD62L-positive naive CD4 T cells. This sequence was found in a person between 55 and 69 years old in good health. The chain carries TRBV6-5 and TRBJ1-2; perhaps TRBD1 as D (5 bases). CDR3 protein: CASSYGGNSDGYTF. The DNA for the CDR3 is TGTGCCAGCAGTTACGGGGGGAATTCAGATGGCTACACCTTC.